The 2 T cell receptor beta chains in this list originate from one sample, sequenced in a study of human T cells and chemical hapten exposure. Time point noted: healthy volunteer bleed at 2 weeks. RNA extraction used unfractionated whole blood as the source of total RNA. TCRdb itself ran the RACE reads through MiXCR, one entry per CDR3 protein. Of around 130,000 distinct CDR3 sequences in the sample, 8.5% to 9.5% were seen once. The sequencing sample was made of whole blood. The receptors come from a male donor in good health. Some clones in this sample may be carry-over from other donors' samples.

The CDR3 spells CSATSGGAADTQYF. The CDR3 coding sequence is TGCAGTGCTACTAGCGGGGGGGCGGCAGATACGCAGTATTTT. V usage is TRBV20-1 and J usage is TRBJ2-3; the match to TRBD2 covers 12 bases. CDR1 and CDR2 from the germline V gene are DFQATT and SNEGSKA (reference sequence). There are 14 residues in the CDR3. Trimming cost V 4 bases and J 4 bases; bases outside gene matches: 3.

This clonotype was seen more than once but under ten times. V and J are TRBV29-1 and TRBJ2-4; 11 bases agree with TRBD2. Per germline, CDR1 SQVTM and CDR2 ANQGSEA. The V segment lost 7 bases and the J segment 5 bases; nucleotides outside the gene matches: 4. The CDR3 is made up of 13 amino acids. CDR3 protein: CSALAGGQNIQYF. The CDR3 DNA is TGCAGCGCCCTAGCGGGGGGCCAAAACATTCAGTACTTC.